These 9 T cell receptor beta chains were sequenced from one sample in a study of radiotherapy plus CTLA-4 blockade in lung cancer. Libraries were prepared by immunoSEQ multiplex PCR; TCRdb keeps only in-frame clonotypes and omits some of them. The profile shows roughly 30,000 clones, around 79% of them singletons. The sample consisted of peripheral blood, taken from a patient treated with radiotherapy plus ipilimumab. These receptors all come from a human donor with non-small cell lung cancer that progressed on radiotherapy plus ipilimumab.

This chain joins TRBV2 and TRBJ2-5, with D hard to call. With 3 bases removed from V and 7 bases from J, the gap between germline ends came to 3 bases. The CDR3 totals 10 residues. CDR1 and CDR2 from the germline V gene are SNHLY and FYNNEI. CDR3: CASSDRTQYF. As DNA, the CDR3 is TGTGCCAGCAGTGACCGGACCCAGTACTTC. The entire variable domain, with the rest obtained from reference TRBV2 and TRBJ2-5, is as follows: EPEVTQTPSHQVTQMGQEVILRCVPISNHLYFYWYRQILGQKVEFLVSFYNNEISEKSEIFDDQFSVERPDGSNFTLKIRSTKLEDSAMYFCASSDRTQYFGPGTRLLVL.

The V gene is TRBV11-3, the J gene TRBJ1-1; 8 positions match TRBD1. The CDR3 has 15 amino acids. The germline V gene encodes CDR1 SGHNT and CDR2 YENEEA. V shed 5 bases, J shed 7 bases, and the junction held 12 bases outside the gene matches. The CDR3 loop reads CASSPWGQGACEAFF. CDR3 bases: TGTGCCAGCAGCCCATGGGGGCAGGGGGCCTGTGAAGCTTTCTTT.

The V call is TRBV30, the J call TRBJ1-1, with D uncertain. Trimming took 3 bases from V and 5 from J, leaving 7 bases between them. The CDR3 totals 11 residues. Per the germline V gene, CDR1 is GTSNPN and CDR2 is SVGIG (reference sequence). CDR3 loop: CAWRRETEAFF. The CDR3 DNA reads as TGTGCCTGGAGAAGGGAAACTGAAGCTTTCTTT.

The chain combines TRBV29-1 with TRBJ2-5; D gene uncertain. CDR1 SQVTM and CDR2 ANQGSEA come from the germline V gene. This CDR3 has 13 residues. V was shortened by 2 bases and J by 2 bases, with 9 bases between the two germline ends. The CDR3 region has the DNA TGCAGCGTTGAAAGGCCCCAACAAGAGACCCAGTACTTC. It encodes CSVERPQQETQYF.

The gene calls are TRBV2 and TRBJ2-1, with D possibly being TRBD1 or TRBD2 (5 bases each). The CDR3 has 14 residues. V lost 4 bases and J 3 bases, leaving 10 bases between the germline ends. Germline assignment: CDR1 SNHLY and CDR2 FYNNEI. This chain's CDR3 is CASSGDVSYNEQFF. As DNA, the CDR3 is TGTGCCAGCAGTGGGGACGTGAGCTACAATGAGCAGTTCTTC.

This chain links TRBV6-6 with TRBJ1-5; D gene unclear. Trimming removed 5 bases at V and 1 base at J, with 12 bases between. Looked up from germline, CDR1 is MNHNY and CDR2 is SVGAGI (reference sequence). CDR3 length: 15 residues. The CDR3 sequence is CASSSPQDSNQPQHF. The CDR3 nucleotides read TGTGCCAGCAGTAGCCCCCAGGACAGCAATCAGCCCCAGCATTTT.

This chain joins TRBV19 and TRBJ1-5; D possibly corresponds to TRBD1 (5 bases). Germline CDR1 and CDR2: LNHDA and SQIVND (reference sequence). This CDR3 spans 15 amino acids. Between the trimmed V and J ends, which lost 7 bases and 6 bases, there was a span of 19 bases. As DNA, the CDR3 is TGTGCCAGTACACTGATTAGGGGCCGGGGTCAGCCCCAGCATTTT. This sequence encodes CASTLIRGRGQPQHF.

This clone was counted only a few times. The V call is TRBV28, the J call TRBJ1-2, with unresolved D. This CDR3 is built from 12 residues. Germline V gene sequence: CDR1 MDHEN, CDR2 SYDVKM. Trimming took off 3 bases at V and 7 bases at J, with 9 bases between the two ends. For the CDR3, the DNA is TGTGCCAGCAGTTTTTCGCCCGGTGGCTACACCTTC. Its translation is CASSFSPGGYTF.

The CDR3 DNA reads as TGTGCCAGCAGCGGAAGGGGGGGACAGGGAGGTACACCCCTCCACTTT. Amino acid sequence: CASSGRGGQGGTPLHF. The J gene is TRBJ1-6, the V gene TRBV9; 9 bases fit TRBD1. The CDR3 totals 16 residues. CDR1 SGDLS and CDR2 YYNGEE come from the germline V gene. V lost 3 bases, J lost 11 bases, and 12 bases stayed unmatched.